These 8 T cell receptor beta chains were sequenced from one sample in a study of cytomegalovirus exposure and HLA in healthy donors. The PCR ran on 60 Vbeta and 13 Jbeta primers. Profiling relied on immunoSEQ multiplex PCR, and the TCRdb table lists in-frame clones only, not all of them. The sample includes roughly 300,000 clones, 86% of them seen just once. The sample was PBMCs. The receptor source for this set is a man aged 40-49 years in good health and CMV-seropositive.

This clone was seen a few times. The rearrangement uses TRBV27 and TRBJ2-1, with 13 positions matching TRBD2. The germline gives CDR1 MNHEY, CDR2 SMNVEV (reference sequence). This CDR3 spans 16 amino acids. The trim removed 1 base at V and 10 bases at J, leaving 7 bases unmatched. CDR3 residues: CASSLLGLAGVKEQFF. In DNA form, the CDR3 reads TGTGCCAGCAGTTTATTAGGACTAGCGGGAGTCAAGGAGCAGTTCTTC.

The chain links TRBV5-6 to TRBJ2-1; TRBD2 matches at 8 bases. Trimming cost V 0 bases and J 4 bases; bases outside gene matches: 12. Per the germline V gene, CDR1 is SGHDT and CDR2 is YYEEEE. The CDR3 runs 18 residues. CDR3 region: CASSLGIAGFPGYNEQFF. CDR3 nucleotides: TGTGCCAGCAGCTTGGGAATAGCGGGATTCCCGGGGTACAATGAGCAGTTCTTC. Variable domain in full (rest from reference TRBV5-6 and TRBJ2-1): DAGVTQSPTHLIKTRGQQVTLRCSPKSGHDTVSWYQQALGQGPQFIFQYYEEEERQRGNFPDRFSGHQFPNYSSELNVNALLLGDSALYLCASSLGIAGFPGYNEQFFGPGTRLTVL.

The V and J genes are TRBV7-9 and TRBJ1-1; TRBD1 agrees at 7 bases. Germline V lookup: CDR1 SEHNR, CDR2 FQNEAQ (reference sequence). V was pared by 5 bases and J by 7 bases, with 10 bases of the junction left unmatched. The CDR3 totals 14 residues. CDR3: CASSPDAGGIEAFF. In DNA, the CDR3 is TGTGCCAGCAGCCCCGACGCAGGGGGAATTGAAGCTTTCTTT. The full variable domain, completed using reference TRBV7-9 and TRBJ1-1, is DTGVSQNPRHKITKRGQNVTFRCDPISEHNRLYWYRQTLGQGPEFLTYFQNEAQLEKSRLLSDRFSAERPKGSFSTLEIQRTEQGDSAMYLCASSPDAGGIEAFFGQGTRLTVV.

V gene TRBV7-8 combines with J gene TRBJ2-1; D might be TRBD1 (5 bases). The CDR3 has 14 amino acids. V lost 3 bases, J lost 10 bases, and 16 bases lay in between. CDR1 is SGHVS and CDR2 is FQNEAQ in the germline V gene. CDR3 protein: CASSLRRLGREQFF. The CDR3 DNA sequence: TGTGCCAGCAGCTTGCGCAGACTGGGGCGGGAGCAGTTCTTC.

This chain uses TRBV6-1 with TRBJ2-2; D is ambiguous. The V gene lost 6 bases and the J gene lost 6 bases, with 11 bases spanning the gap. The CDR3 has 13 amino acids. From germline, CDR1 is MNHNS and CDR2 SASEGT. DNA for the CDR3: TGTGCCAGCAGACCCATCGAGGCCGGGGAGCTGTTTTTT. This encodes CASRPIEAGELFF.

V and J are TRBV10-1 and TRBJ2-7; 12 bases map to TRBD1. Germline V gives CDR1 WNHNN, CDR2 SYGVQD (reference sequence). The CDR3 runs 16 residues. Trimming cost V 0 bases and J 4 bases; bases outside gene matches: 4. Here the CDR3 reads CASSESGTGGFYEQYF. CDR3 DNA sequence: TGCGCCAGCAGTGAGTCGGGGACAGGGGGCTTTTACGAGCAGTACTTC.

The chain uses TRBV5-4 and TRBJ2-2; 8 nucleotides line up with TRBD2. V trimming: 3 bases; J trimming: 0 bases; junction bases outside the gene matches: 7. In germline, CDR1 is SGHNT, CDR2 YYREEE (reference sequence). This CDR3 region has 17 residues. CDR3 sequence: CASSSGTSMANTGELFF. In DNA, the CDR3 is TGTGCCAGCAGCTCCGGGACTAGTATGGCGAACACCGGGGAGCTGTTTTTT. Using reference TRBV5-4 and TRBJ2-2 for the parts outside the CDR3, the full variable domain is ETGVTQSPTHLIKTRGQQVTLRCSSQSGHNTVSWYQQALGQGPQFIFQYYREEENGRGNFPPRFSGLQFPNYSSELNVNALELDDSALYLCASSSGTSMANTGELFFGEGSRLTVL.

In this sample, this clone turned up once. V and J are TRBV28 and TRBJ1-4; the D gene is possibly TRBD1 (5 bases). V lost 6 bases to trimming and J lost 4 bases, with 12 bases between them. The CDR3 has 14 residues. Germline V CDR1 and CDR2: MDHEN, SYDVKM. CDR3 nucleotide sequence: TGTGCCAGCAGGCCCGGGGGGGTTAATGAAAAACTGTTTTTT. Residues: CASRPGGVNEKLFF.